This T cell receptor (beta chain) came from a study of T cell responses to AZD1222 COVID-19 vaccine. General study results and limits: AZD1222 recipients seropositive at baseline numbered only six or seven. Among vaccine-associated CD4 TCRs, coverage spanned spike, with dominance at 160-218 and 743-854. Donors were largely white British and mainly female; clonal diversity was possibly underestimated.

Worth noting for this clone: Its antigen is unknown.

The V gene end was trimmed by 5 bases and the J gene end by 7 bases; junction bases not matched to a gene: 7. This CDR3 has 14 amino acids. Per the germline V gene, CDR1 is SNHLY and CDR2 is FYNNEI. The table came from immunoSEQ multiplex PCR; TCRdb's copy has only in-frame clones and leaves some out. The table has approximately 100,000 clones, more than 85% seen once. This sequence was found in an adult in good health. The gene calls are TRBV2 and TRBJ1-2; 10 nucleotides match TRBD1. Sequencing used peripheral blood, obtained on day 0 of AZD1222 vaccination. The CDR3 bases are TGTGCCAGCAGTCCTCGGACAGGGGGTAGTGGCTACACCTTC. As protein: CASSPRTGGSGYTF.